This is a list of T cell receptor beta chains from one sample in a study of blood T cell repertoires in COVID-19. Measured with immunoSEQ multiplex PCR; TCRdb has only the in-frame clones, and not every one. Among tens of thousands of clones listed, 65% to 90% were seen once. The sequenced sample consisted of peripheral blood. These receptors were collected from a woman aged 55-70 years with acute or convalescent COVID-19. CDR3s include the opening cysteine and the closing phenylalanine or tryptophan. The D gene is left open where the match is weak. Clone size is not always given. Where it is, it says once, few, many or a class for expanded clones.

v_gene: TRBV20-1
len: 11
abundance: .
j_gene: TRBJ2-1
d_gene: TRBD2
CDR3aa: CSATSGGASFF
CDR3nt: TGCAGTGCTACGAGCGGGGGGGCCTCTTTCTTC

v_gene: TRBV19
len: 14
abundance: .
j_gene: TRBJ1-1
d_gene: .
CDR3aa: CASSIAAGPTEAFF
CDR3nt: TGTGCCAGTAGTATTGCTGCAGGGCCCACTGAAGCTTTCTTT

v_gene: TRBV19
len: 11
abundance: .
j_gene: TRBJ1-1
d_gene: .
CDR3aa: CASSARTEAFF
CDR3nt: TGTGCCAGTAGTGCGCGAACTGAAGCTTTCTTT

v_gene: TRBV15
len: 13
abundance: .
j_gene: TRBJ2-7
d_gene: .
CDR3aa: CATSGGQVYEQYF
CDR3nt: TGTGCCACCAGCGGCGGACAAGTCTACGAGCAGTACTTC

v_gene: TRBV6-5
len: 14
abundance: .
j_gene: TRBJ1-5
d_gene: TRBD1
CDR3aa: CASRMGQENQPQHF
CDR3nt: TGTGCCAGCAGAATGGGACAGGAAAATCAGCCCCAGCATTTT

v_gene: TRBV3-1/TRBV3-2
len: 13
abundance: .
j_gene: TRBJ1-1
d_gene: .
CDR3aa: CASSQDRVTEAFF
CDR3nt: TGTGCCAGCAGCCAAGACAGGGTCACTGAAGCTTTCTTT

v_gene: TRBV2
len: 16
abundance: .
j_gene: TRBJ1-6
d_gene: TRBD1
CDR3aa: CASSGGQGNYNSPLHF
CDR3nt: TGTGCCAGCAGTGGTGGACAGGGGAACTATAATTCACCCCTCCACTTT

v_gene: TRBV10-2
len: 11
abundance: .
j_gene: TRBJ1-2
d_gene: TRBD1
CDR3aa: CASGGTGSYTF
CDR3nt: TGCGCCAGCGGGGGGACAGGGAGCTACACCTTC

v_gene: TRBV5-1
len: 16
abundance: once
j_gene: TRBJ1-1
d_gene: TRBD1
CDR3aa: CASSLRTLGQGTEAFF
CDR3nt: TGCGCCAGCAGCCTAAGAACTTTGGGACAGGGAACTGAAGCTTTCTTT

v_gene: TRBV19
len: 14
abundance: .
j_gene: TRBJ1-6
d_gene: .
CDR3aa: CASSINNNNSPLHF
CDR3nt: TGTGCCAGTAGTATAAACAATAATAATTCACCCCTCCACTTT

v_gene: TRBV5-4
len: 15
abundance: .
j_gene: TRBJ1-1
d_gene: TRBD1
CDR3aa: CASSLGRQGATEAFF
CDR3nt: TGTGCCAGCAGCTTGGGGCGGCAGGGGGCCACTGAAGCTTTCTTT

v_gene: TRBV12-3/TRBV12-4
len: 11
abundance: .
j_gene: TRBJ1-1
d_gene: .
CDR3aa: CASSSTRRAFF
CDR3nt: TGTGCCAGCAGTTCAACAAGGAGGGCTTTCTTT

v_gene: TRBV3-1/TRBV3-2
len: 12
abundance: once
j_gene: TRBJ1-1
d_gene: TRBD1
CDR3aa: CASSRQGAKAFF
CDR3nt: TGTGCCAGCAGCCGACAGGGTGCTAAAGCTTTCTTT

v_gene: TRBV4-2
len: 14
abundance: .
j_gene: TRBJ2-2
d_gene: .
CDR3aa: CASSHGQYTGELFF
CDR3nt: TGTGCCAGCAGCCACGGACAATACACCGGGGAGCTGTTTTTT

v_gene: TRBV7-2
len: 15
abundance: .
j_gene: TRBJ1-5
d_gene: TRBD1
CDR3aa: CASSLFYRGNQPQHF
CDR3nt: TGTGCCAGCAGCTTGTTTTACAGGGGAAATCAGCCCCAGCATTTT

v_gene: TRBV6-5
len: 14
abundance: .
j_gene: TRBJ1-2
d_gene: .
CDR3aa: CASSRDILNYGYTF
CDR3nt: TGTGCCAGCAGTCGGGACATCCTTAACTATGGCTACACCTTC

v_gene: TRBV23-1
len: 14
abundance: .
j_gene: TRBJ1-1
d_gene: TRBD1
CDR3aa: CASSRGRGSTEAFF
CDR3nt: TGCGCCAGCAGTCGGGGCAGGGGGTCCACTGAAGCTTTCTTT

v_gene: TRBV3-1/TRBV3-2
len: 16
abundance: .
j_gene: TRBJ2-3
d_gene: TRBD2
CDR3aa: CASSQRRGAPPDTQYF
CDR3nt: TGTGCCAGCAGCCAGAGGCGGGGGGCTCCCCCAGATACGCAGTATTTT

v_gene: TRBV30
len: 12
abundance: .
j_gene: TRBJ1-3
d_gene: .
CDR3aa: CAWSRSGNTIYF
CDR3nt: TGTGCCTGGAGTAGGAGCGGAAACACCATATATTTT

v_gene: TRBV5-8
len: 15
abundance: .
j_gene: TRBJ2-7
d_gene: .
CDR3aa: CASSSLLAEVYEQYF
CDR3nt: TGTGCCAGCAGCTCCCTATTAGCGGAGGTCTACGAGCAGTACTTC

v_gene: TRBV11-2
len: 13
abundance: .
j_gene: TRBJ1-4
d_gene: .
CDR3aa: CASSIGGGEKLFF
CDR3nt: TGTGCCAGCAGCATAGGGGGGGGTGAAAAACTGTTTTTT

v_gene: TRBV6-4
len: 17
abundance: .
j_gene: TRBJ1-5
d_gene: TRBD1
CDR3aa: CASSDSGTGFGNQPQHF
CDR3nt: TGTGCCAGCAGTGACTCGGGGACAGGGTTTGGCAATCAGCCCCAGCATTTT

v_gene: TRBV11-2
len: 17
abundance: .
j_gene: TRBJ1-5
d_gene: TRBD1
CDR3aa: CASSLKPGQGTGQPQHF
CDR3nt: TGTGCCAGCAGCTTAAAACCGGGACAGGGTACGGGGCAGCCCCAGCATTTT